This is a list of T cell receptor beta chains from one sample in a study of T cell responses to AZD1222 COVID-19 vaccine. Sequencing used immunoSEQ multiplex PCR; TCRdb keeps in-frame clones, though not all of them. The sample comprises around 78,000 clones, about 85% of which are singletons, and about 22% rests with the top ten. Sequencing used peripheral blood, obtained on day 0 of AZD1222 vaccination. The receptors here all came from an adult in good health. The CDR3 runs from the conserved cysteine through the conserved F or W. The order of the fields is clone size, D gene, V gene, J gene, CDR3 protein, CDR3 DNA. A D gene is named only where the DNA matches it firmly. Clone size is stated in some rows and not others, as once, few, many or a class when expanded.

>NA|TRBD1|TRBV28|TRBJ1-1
CASSGYQGADTEAFF
TGTGCCAGCAGTGGATATCAGGGGGCTGACACTGAAGCTTTCTTT
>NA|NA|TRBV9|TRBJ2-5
CASSQGIQETQYF
TGTGCCAGCAGCCAAGGTATCCAAGAGACCCAGTACTTC
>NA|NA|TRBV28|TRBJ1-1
CASSLSPQGYGEAFF
TGTGCCAGCAGTTTATCCCCCCAGGGGTACGGTGAAGCTTTCTTT
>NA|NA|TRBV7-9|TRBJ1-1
CAIAGMNTEAFF
TGTGCCATCGCAGGAATGAACACTGAAGCTTTCTTT
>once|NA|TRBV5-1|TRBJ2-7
CASSNTGGAYEQYF
TGCGCCAGCAGCAATACAGGGGGGGCTTACGAGCAGTACTTC
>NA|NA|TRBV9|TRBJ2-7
CASSVAEVRRERAYEQYF
TGTGCCAGCAGCGTCGCGGAGGTGCGGAGGGAGCGGGCCTACGAGCAGTACTTC
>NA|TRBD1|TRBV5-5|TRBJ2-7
CASSSEQGWVYEQYF
TGTGCCAGCAGCTCAGAACAGGGGTGGGTTTACGAGCAGTACTTC
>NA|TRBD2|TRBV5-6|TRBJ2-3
CASSLELAEADTQYF
TGTGCCAGCAGCTTGGAACTAGCGGAGGCAGATACGCAGTATTTT
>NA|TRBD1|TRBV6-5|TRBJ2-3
CAGRDRARDTQYF
TGTGCCGGAAGAGACAGGGCACGGGATACGCAGTATTTT
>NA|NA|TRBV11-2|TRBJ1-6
CASSLRGASNSPLHF
TGTGCCAGCAGCTTGAGGGGGGCATCTAATTCACCCCTCCACTTT
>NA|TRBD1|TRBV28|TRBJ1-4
CASSSPQGGLGEKLFF
TGTGCCAGCAGTTCTCCACAGGGGGGTCTGGGTGAAAAACTGTTTTTT
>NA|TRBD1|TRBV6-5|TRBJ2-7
CASSYLGTGISYEQYF
TGTGCCAGCAGTTATCTCGGGACAGGGATTAGCTACGAGCAGTACTTC
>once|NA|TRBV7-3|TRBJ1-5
CASSLTPGPRTRQPQHF
TGTGCCAGCAGCTTAACGCCGGGACCGAGAACCAGGCAGCCCCAGCATTTT
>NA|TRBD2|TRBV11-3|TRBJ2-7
CASTRGLAGGNEQYF
TGTGCCAGCACTCGCGGGCTAGCGGGAGGAAATGAGCAGTACTTC
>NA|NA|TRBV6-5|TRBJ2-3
CGTEGSSEDTQYF
TGCGGTACTGAAGGGTCTTCTGAGGATACGCAGTATTTT
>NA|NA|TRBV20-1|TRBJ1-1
CSAWRRRQAFF
TGCAGTGCGTGGAGGAGGAGACAAGCTTTCTTT
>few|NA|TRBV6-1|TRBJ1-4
CASSEIVREKLFF
TGTGCCAGCAGTGAAATCGTGCGTGAAAAACTGTTTTTT
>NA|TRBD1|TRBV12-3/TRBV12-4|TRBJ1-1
CASSSARGAFF
TGTGCCAGCAGTTCGGCCAGGGGGGCTTTCTTT
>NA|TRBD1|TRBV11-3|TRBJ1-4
CASSQQVGQPNEKLFF
TGTGCCAGCAGCCAGCAAGTGGGACAGCCCAATGAAAAACTGTTTTTT
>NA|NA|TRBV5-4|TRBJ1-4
CASSLGGEKEKLFF
TGTGCCAGCAGCTTGGGGGGGGAGAAGGAAAAACTGTTTTTT
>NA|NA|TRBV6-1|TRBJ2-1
CASSASGATDAEGEQFF
TGTGCCAGCAGTGCATCCGGGGCCACAGATGCGGAGGGTGAGCAGTTCTTC
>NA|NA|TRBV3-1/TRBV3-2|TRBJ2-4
CASSKGQVQNIQYF
TGTGCCAGCAGTAAAGGGCAGGTCCAAAACATTCAGTACTTC
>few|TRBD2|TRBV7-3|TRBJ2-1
CASSSGLADYNEQFF
TGTGCCAGCAGCTCGGGACTAGCGGACTACAATGAGCAGTTCTTC
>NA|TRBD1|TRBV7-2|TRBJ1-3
CASVLGQDIIPKNTIYF
TGTGCCAGCGTCCTCGGACAGGATATAATCCCGAAAAACACCATATATTTT
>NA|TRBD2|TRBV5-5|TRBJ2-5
CASRYTPSGRYTETQYF
TGTGCCAGCAGATACACCCCTAGCGGGAGATATACCGAGACCCAGTACTTC
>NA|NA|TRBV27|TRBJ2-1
CASSLVGGLTYNEQFF
TGTGCCAGCAGTTTAGTTGGGGGATTAACTTACAATGAGCAGTTCTTC
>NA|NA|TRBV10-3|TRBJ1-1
CATHKGSQNTEAFF
TGTGCCACCCACAAAGGCAGCCAAAACACTGAAGCTTTCTTT
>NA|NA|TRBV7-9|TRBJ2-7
CASSRAVGGEQYF
TGTGCCAGCAGCCGAGCGGTGGGGGGCGAGCAGTACTTC
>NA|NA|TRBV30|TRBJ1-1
CAWSPKGTEAFF
TGTGCCTGGAGCCCCAAGGGCACTGAAGCTTTCTTT
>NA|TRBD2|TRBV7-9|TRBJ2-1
CASSSQLAATFNYNEQFF
TGTGCCAGCAGCTCTCAACTAGCGGCAACCTTCAACTACAATGAGCAGTTCTTC
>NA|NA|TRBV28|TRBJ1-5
CASRDIKRQPQHF
TGTGCCAGCCGGGACATCAAGAGGCAGCCCCAGCATTTT
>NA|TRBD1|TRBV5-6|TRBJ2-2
CASSLVGQGRGELFF
TGTGCCAGCAGCTTGGTTGGACAGGGGCGCGGGGAGCTGTTTTTT
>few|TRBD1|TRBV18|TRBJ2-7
CASSPRQGTAEQYF
TGTGCCAGCTCACCAAGACAGGGGACCGCCGAGCAGTACTTC
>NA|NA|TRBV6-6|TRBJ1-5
CASSMPNAVYQPQHF
TGTGCCAGCAGTATGCCCAACGCTGTTTATCAGCCCCAGCATTTT
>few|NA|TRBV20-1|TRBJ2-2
CSASRANEHTGELFF
TGCAGTGCTAGTAGGGCAAACGAACACACCGGGGAGCTGTTTTTT
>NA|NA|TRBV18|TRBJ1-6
CASSPEDGTSPLHF
TGTGCCAGCTCACCAGAGGACGGGACTTCACCCCTCCACTTT
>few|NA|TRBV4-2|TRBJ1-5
CASSQDLVSSAADQPQHF
TGTGCCAGCAGCCAAGATCTTGTTTCGTCGGCAGCAGATCAGCCCCAGCATTTT
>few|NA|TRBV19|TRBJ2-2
CASNQGWAGELFF
TGTGCCAGTAACCAGGGTTGGGCCGGGGAGCTGTTTTTT
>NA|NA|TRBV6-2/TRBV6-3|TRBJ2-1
CASSYERNNEQFF
TGTGCCAGCAGTTATGAAAGAAACAATGAGCAGTTCTTC
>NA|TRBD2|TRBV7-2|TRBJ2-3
CASSSGTSGRADTQYF
TGTGCCAGCAGCTCAGGGACTAGCGGGAGGGCTGATACGCAGTATTTT
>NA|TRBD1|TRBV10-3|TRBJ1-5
CAIDSQGGSQPQHF
TGTGCCATCGATTCCCAGGGGGGCAGTCAGCCCCAGCATTTT
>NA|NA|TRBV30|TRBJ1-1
CAWSVWLGGTEAFF
TGTGCCTGGAGTGTCTGGTTAGGTGGAACTGAAGCTTTCTTT
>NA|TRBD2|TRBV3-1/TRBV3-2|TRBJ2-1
CASSQDDSGRPSEQFF
TGTGCCAGCAGCCAAGATGATAGCGGGAGACCGTCTGAGCAGTTCTTC
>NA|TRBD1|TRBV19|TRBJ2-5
CASTSTGEQETQYF
TGTGCCAGTACTTCGACAGGGGAACAAGAGACCCAGTACTTC
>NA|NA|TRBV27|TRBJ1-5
CASSLGGESNQPQHF
TGTGCCAGCAGTTTAGGGGGAGAATCCAATCAGCCCCAGCATTTT
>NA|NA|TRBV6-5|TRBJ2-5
CASSRGETQYF
TGTGCCAGCAGCAGGGGAGAGACCCAGTACTTC
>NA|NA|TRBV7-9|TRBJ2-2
CASSFALGNTGELFF
TGTGCCAGCAGCTTCGCACTAGGAAACACCGGGGAGCTGTTTTTT
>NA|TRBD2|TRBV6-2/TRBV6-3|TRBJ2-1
CASSYVSGRVQGEQFF
TGTGCCAGCAGTTACGTGAGCGGGAGGGTGCAGGGTGAGCAGTTCTTC
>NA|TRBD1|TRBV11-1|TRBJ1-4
CASNRQGPTEKLFF
TGTGCCAGCAACAGACAGGGGCCGACCGAAAAACTGTTTTTT
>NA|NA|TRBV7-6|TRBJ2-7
CASSPDYEQYF
TGTGCCAGCAGCCCTGACTACGAGCAGTACTTC
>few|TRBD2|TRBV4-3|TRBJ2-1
CASSQLAGVSGDEQFF
TGCGCCAGCAGCCAATTAGCGGGAGTGTCGGGGGATGAGCAGTTCTTC
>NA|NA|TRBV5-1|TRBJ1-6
CASSTGHHLHF
TGCGCCAGCAGCACAGGACACCACCTCCACTTT
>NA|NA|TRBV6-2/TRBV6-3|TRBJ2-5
CASSPLRETQYF
TGTGCCAGCAGTCCACTGAGGGAGACCCAGTACTTC
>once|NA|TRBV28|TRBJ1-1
CASRRGPEAFF
TGTGCCAGCAGGAGGGGCCCTGAAGCTTTCTTT
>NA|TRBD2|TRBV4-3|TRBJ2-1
CASSTASGMDEQFF
TGCGCCAGCAGCACGGCTAGCGGGATGGATGAGCAGTTCTTC